Listed here are 19 T cell receptor beta chains from one sample, sequenced in a study of blood T cell repertoires in COVID-19. Generated by immunoSEQ multiplex PCR, the TCRdb table keeps only in-frame clones and is missing some. In the table there are 55,000 to 70,000 clones, 88% of which are singletons. Sequenced sample: peripheral blood. The source is a woman aged 55 to 70 with COVID-19, enrolled during active disease.

The rearrangement joins TRBV28 to TRBJ2-1, with a weak D call TRBD2 (6 bases). V lost 2 bases, J lost 2 bases, and 10 bases lay in between. Germline CDR1 MDHEN, CDR2 SYDVKM. The CDR3 is 15 amino acids. This chain's CDR3 is CASSLGGKPYNEQFF. CDR3 nucleotides: TGTGCCAGCAGTTTAGGGGGGAAACCCTACAATGAGCAGTTCTTC.

The chain links TRBV10-1 to TRBJ2-2; 7 positions agree with TRBD1. The CDR3 loop spans 16 amino acids. Looked up from germline, CDR1 is WNHNN and CDR2 is SYGVQD (reference sequence). With V trimmed by 6 bases and J by 2 bases, 9 bases remained unmatched. The CDR3 here is CASSQTGQLNTGELFF. DNA of the CDR3: TGCGCCAGCAGCCAAACGGGACAGCTTAACACCGGGGAGCTGTTTTTT.

The rearrangement links TRBV12-3 or TRBV12-4 to TRBJ2-7, with a weak D call TRBD2 (6 bases). V gave up 6 bases and J gave up 7 bases, with 10 bases separating them. This CDR3 has 11 residues. This CDR3 is CASRKEGEQYF. The CDR3 DNA is TGTGCCAGCAGGAAGGAGGGGGAGCAGTACTTC.

The chain combines TRBV6-5 with TRBJ2-4; the match to TRBD1 covers 7 bases. This CDR3 is built from 14 residues. Trimming at V came to 4 bases and at J to 3 bases, leaving 3 bases not matched to a gene. Germline V CDR1 and CDR2: MNHEY, SVGAGI. DNA for the CDR3: TGTGCCAGCAGTTTTAGACAGGGCAAAAACATTCAGTACTTC. It encodes CASSFRQGKNIQYF.

The rearrangement uses TRBV7-2 and TRBJ2-7, with 9 positions matching TRBD2. Germline CDR1 SGHTA, CDR2 FQGNSA. CDR3 length: 15 amino acids. Unmatched junction bases numbered 7, after V lost 5 bases and J lost 2 bases. CDR3 protein: CASSQGASGAYEQYF. The CDR3 coding sequence is TGTGCCAGCAGCCAAGGGGCTAGCGGGGCCTACGAGCAGTACTTC.

This chain joins TRBV3-1 (or the pseudogene TRBV3-2) and TRBJ2-1, with 12 bases matching TRBD2. V was clipped by 7 bases and J by 13 bases; unmatched bases: 11. This CDR3 comprises 14 residues. Per the germline V gene, CDR1 is LGHDT and CDR2 is YNNKEL (reference sequence). The CDR3 region has the DNA TGTGCCAGCACCCCGGGACTAGCGGGCAGGAGACAGTTCTTC. Translating it yields CASTPGLAGRRQFF.

This chain connects TRBV30 to TRBJ1-4; D unresolved. Germline CDR1 reads GTSNPN; CDR2 reads SVGIG (reference sequence). This CDR3 comprises 11 residues. Trimming shortened V by 2 bases and J by 8 bases, and 6 bases separated the two germline ends. The CDR3 bases are TGTGCCTGGAGTTTCGGGGAAAAACTGTTTTTT. Its protein product is CAWSFGEKLFF.

The chain employs TRBV9 and TRBJ2-3; D perhaps matches TRBD1 (5 bases). V dropped 0 bases and J dropped 6 bases, with 11 bases sitting between them. CDR3 size: 14 residues. Germline V gene lookup returns CDR1 SGDLS and CDR2 YYNGEE. CDR3 protein: CASSVGAGRDTQYF. DNA for the CDR3: TGTGCCAGCAGCGTAGGGGCAGGGCGGGATACGCAGTATTTT.

The chain links TRBV6-5 to TRBJ2-3, with a weak D call TRBD2 (6 bases). V was pared by 0 bases and J by 4 bases, with 11 bases between. This CDR3 comprises 15 residues. Looked up from germline, CDR1 is MNHEY and CDR2 is SVGAGI. The CDR3 protein is CASSYSRRVPDTQYF. CDR3 nucleotides: TGTGCCAGCAGTTACTCGAGGAGGGTCCCAGATACGCAGTATTTT.

The genes are TRBV14 and TRBJ1-3; 8 bases line up with TRBD1. Germline V gene lookup returns CDR1 SGHDN and CDR2 FVKESK. This CDR3 is 14 amino acids long. V was clipped by 4 bases and J by 4 bases; unmatched bases: 3. In DNA, the CDR3 is TGTGCCAGCAGCCCCCGGACAGGGGGAAACACCATATATTTT. Its translation: CASSPRTGGNTIYF.

This chain uses TRBV5-4 with TRBJ1-1; D unresolved. The V gene's germline CDR1 is SGHNT and CDR2 YYREEE (reference sequence). The CDR3 is 15 residues long. Trimming took off 0 bases at V and 5 bases at J, with 14 bases between the two ends. As DNA, the CDR3 is TGTGCCAGCAGCTTGGCCCGCGACGGGGTGACTGAAGCTTTCTTT. This codes for CASSLARDGVTEAFF.

The gene calls are TRBV30 and TRBJ2-7; possibly TRBD2 for D (5 bases). Trimming took off 3 bases at V and 2 bases at J, with 5 bases between the two ends. Germline V CDR1 and CDR2: GTSNPN, SVGIG (reference sequence). The CDR3 is made up of 11 amino acids. The CDR3 sequence is CAWRLAYEQYF. Here the CDR3 DNA reads TGTGCCTGGAGACTAGCCTACGAGCAGTACTTC.

V is TRBV28 and J is TRBJ2-7; D is possibly TRBD1 (6 bases). The germline V gene encodes CDR1 MDHEN and CDR2 SYDVKM. Between the trimmed V and J ends, which lost 5 bases and 1 base, there was a span of 12 bases. The CDR3 is 14 amino acids. The CDR3 loop reads CASSPRTASYEQYF. Written as DNA, the CDR3 is TGTGCCAGCAGTCCCCGGACAGCTTCCTACGAGCAGTACTTC. Full variable domain (outside the CDR3, taken from reference TRBV28 and TRBJ2-7): DVKVTQSSRYLVKRTGEKVFLECVQDMDHENMFWYRQDPGLGLRLIYFSYDVKMKEKGDIPEGYSVSREKKERFSLILESASTNQTSMYLCASSPRTASYEQYFGPGTRLTVT.

This chain connects TRBV6-5 to TRBJ1-2; 9 bases are shared with TRBD1. The ends lost 7 bases at V and 3 bases at J; junction bases unmatched: 9. Germline CDR1 and CDR2: MNHEY and SVGAGI. CDR3 length equals 15 residues. The CDR3 region is CASKGDRGYYYGYTF. DNA for the CDR3: TGTGCCAGCAAAGGAGACAGGGGGTATTACTATGGCTACACCTTC.

V usage is TRBV4-3 and J usage is TRBJ1-2; D is undetermined. CDR1 LGHNA and CDR2 YSLEER come from the germline V gene. The CDR3 runs 16 residues. Deletions cut 0 bases from V and 0 bases from J, with 11 bases between. Written as DNA, the CDR3 is TGCGCCAGCAGCCAAGATAACAACGGAGCTAACTATGGCTACACCTTC. As protein: CASSQDNNGANYGYTF.

The rearrangement links TRBV18 to TRBJ1-4; D is unresolved. This CDR3 region has 16 residues. From germline, CDR1 is KGHSH and CDR2 LQKENI. V gave up 3 bases and J gave up 1 base, with 12 bases separating them. CDR3 region: CASSPRSPITNEKLFF. CDR3 nucleotides: TGTGCCAGCTCACCTAGGAGCCCCATAACTAATGAAAAACTGTTTTTT.

V gene TRBV7-8 combines with J gene TRBJ1-6; TRBD1 agrees at 9 bases. The ends lost 1 base at V and 9 bases at J; junction bases unmatched: 7. This CDR3 has 16 residues. Germline CDR1 is SGHVS and CDR2 is FQNEAQ. CDR3 coding DNA: TGTGCCAGCAGCTTAGAGGGACAGGGCATTTCTTCACCCCTCCACTTT. Its translation is CASSLEGQGISSPLHF.

The V and J genes are TRBV9 and TRBJ2-3; D perhaps matches TRBD2 (6 bases). The germline V and J ends were trimmed by 5 bases and 2 bases, with 12 bases remaining between them. The CDR3 is 14 residues long. Looked up from germline, CDR1 is SGDLS and CDR2 is YYNGEE. The CDR3 nucleotides read TGTGCCAGCAGTCTCGGAGGGATCACAGATACGCAGTATTTT. Its translation: CASSLGGITDTQYF.

This clone has only one observation. The chain carries TRBV19 and TRBJ2-2, with 7 bases fitting TRBD1. Germline CDR1 LNHDA, CDR2 SQIVND (reference sequence). The V and J ends lost 6 bases and 0 bases, in that order; junction bases with no gene match: 10. This CDR3 spans 17 amino acids. Here the CDR3 reads CASSRGTEYSNTGELFF. The CDR3 DNA sequence: TGTGCCAGTAGCCGAGGGACAGAATATTCGAACACCGGGGAGCTGTTTTTT.